The clone carrying this T cell receptor beta chain occurred once. Its antigen is currently unknown. The sample is drawn from a study of a mutant IDH1 vaccine in newly diagnosed glioma. Assay used: immunoSEQ multiplex PCR; TCRdb lists only in-frame clones, some missing. The table records fewer than 60,000 clones, less than 75% of them present only once. The time point was: week 47, end of study. A single vaccine dose contained 300 ug of mutant IDH1 20-mer peptide, and topical imiquimod was used with it. The CDR3 spans 13 residues. Germline V gives CDR1 SGHTS, CDR2 YDEGEE. Trimming shortened V by 3 bases and J by 12 bases, and 16 bases separated the two germline ends.

The clonotype originates from a man aged 35-49 years with glioma. Some clones in this sample may be carry-over from other donors' samples. Here the sequenced sample was peripheral blood mononuclear cells (PBMCs), taken from a glioma patient whose treatment included an IDH1 peptide vaccine. This chain joins TRBV5-8 and TRBJ1-5, with TRBD1 as a possible D gene (5 bases). The CDR3 reads CASSSGYRDGQHF. The CDR3 DNA sequence: TGTGCCAGCAGCTCGGGATACCGGGACGGCCAGCATTTT.